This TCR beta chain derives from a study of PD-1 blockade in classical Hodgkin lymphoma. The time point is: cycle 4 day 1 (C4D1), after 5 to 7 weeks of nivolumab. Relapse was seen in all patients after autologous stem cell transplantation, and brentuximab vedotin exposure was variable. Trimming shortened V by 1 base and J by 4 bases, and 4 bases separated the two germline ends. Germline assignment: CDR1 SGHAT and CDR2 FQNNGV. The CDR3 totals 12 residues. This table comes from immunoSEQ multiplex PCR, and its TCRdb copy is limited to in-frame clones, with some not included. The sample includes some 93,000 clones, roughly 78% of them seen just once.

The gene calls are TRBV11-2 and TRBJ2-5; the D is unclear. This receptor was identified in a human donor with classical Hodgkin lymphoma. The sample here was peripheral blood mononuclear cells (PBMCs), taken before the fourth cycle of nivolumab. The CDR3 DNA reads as TGTGCCAGCAGCTTAGGACGAGAGACCCAGTACTTC. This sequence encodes CASSLGRETQYF. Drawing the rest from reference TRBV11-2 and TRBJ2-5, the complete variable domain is EAGVAQSPRYKIIEKRQSVAFWCNPISGHATLYWYQQILGQGPKLLIQFQNNGVVDDSQLPKDRFSAERLKGVDSTLKIQPAKLEDSAVYLCASSLGRETQYFGPGTRLLVL.